The 2 T cell receptor beta chains below come from one sample, sequenced in a study of blood T cell repertoires in COVID-19. The protocol was immunoSEQ multiplex PCR, while the TCRdb copy is restricted to in-frame clones and leaves out a portion. This table has around 120,000 clones, 69% appearing once. Material: peripheral blood. The source of these receptors is a man older than 75 with acute or convalescent COVID-19.

J is TRBJ2-7 and V is TRBV7-9, with 7 bases matching TRBD1. The junction had 5 bases not matched to a gene; V was cut back by 5 bases and J by 1 base. The CDR3 spans 14 residues. Germline-derived CDR1 and CDR2 are SEHNR and FQNEAQ (reference sequence). The CDR3 spells CASSDTGASYEQYF. The CDR3 nucleotides are TGTGCCAGCAGCGACACAGGGGCGTCCTACGAGCAGTACTTC.

The CDR3 protein is CASRRGSFSYNEQFF. The CDR3 DNA reads as TGTGCCAGCAGGCGGGGCAGTTTCTCCTACAATGAGCAGTTCTTC. V is TRBV6-5 and J is TRBJ2-1, with a weak D call TRBD2 (6 bases). CDR3 length equals 15 residues. The germline V gene encodes CDR1 MNHEY and CDR2 SVGAGI. Trimming stripped 6 bases from V and 0 bases from J, with 12 bases between.